Described below is a single T cell receptor beta chain sequence and its context. This specimen belongs to a study of blood T cell repertoires in COVID-19. Using immunoSEQ multiplex PCR, the repertoire was profiled, and TCRdb retains in-frame clones only, with some absent. The sample contains some 350,000 clones, about 87% of which appear only once. Participant age was roughly 18 to 90 years, and participants resided in approximately 24 US areas. CDR3 length: 14 residues. With 4 bases clipped from V and 0 bases from J, the junction kept 2 bases outside the gene matches. Germline assignment: CDR1 LNHNV and CDR2 YYDKDF (reference sequence).

The sample taken for sequencing was PBMCs or T cells enriched from blood (not recorded which). This chain uses TRBV15 with TRBJ2-7; 8 positions agree with TRBD1. The sequence derives from a young man who had recovered from COVID-19. CDR3 DNA sequence: TGTGCCACCAGCACGACAGGGGTCTCCTACGAGCAGTACTTC. Translated, it gives CATSTTGVSYEQYF.